This TCR beta chain was identified during a study of blood T cell repertoires in COVID-19. The data were produced by immunoSEQ multiplex PCR, yet TCRdb's version contains in-frame clones alone and is incomplete. The sample lists roughly 260,000 clones; roughly 87% were seen once. The CDR3 contains 16 residues. Trimming removed 4 bases from V and 8 bases from J; junction bases left unmatched: 10. The genes are TRBV23-1 and TRBJ2-1; 11 bases fit TRBD2. TRBV23-1 is placed among ORFs of uncertain function. The TCR sequence derives from a woman aged 45-65 years who had recovered from COVID-19. Material for sequencing was peripheral blood. The CDR3 DNA follows: TGCGCCAGCAGTCGGACTAGCGGGCGACCCTATGATGAGCAGTTCTTC. This codes for CASSRTSGRPYDEQFF.